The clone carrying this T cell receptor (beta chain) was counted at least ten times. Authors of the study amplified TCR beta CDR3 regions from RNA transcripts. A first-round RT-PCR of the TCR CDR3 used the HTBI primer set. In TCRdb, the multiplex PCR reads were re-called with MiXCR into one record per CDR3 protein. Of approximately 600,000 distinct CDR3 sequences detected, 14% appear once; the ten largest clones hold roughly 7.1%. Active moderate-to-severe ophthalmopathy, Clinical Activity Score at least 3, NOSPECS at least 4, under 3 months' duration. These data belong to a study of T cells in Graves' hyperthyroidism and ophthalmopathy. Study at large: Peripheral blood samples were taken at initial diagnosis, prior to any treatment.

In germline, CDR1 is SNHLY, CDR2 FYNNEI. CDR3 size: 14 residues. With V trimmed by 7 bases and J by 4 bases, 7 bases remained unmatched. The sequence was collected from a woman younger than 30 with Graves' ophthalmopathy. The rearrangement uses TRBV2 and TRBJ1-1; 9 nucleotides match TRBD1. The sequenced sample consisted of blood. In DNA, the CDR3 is TGTGCCAGCAATTTACAGGGGGCGGGCACTGAAGCTTTCTTT. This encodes CASNLQGAGTEAFF. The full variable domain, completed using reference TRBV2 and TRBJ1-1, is EPEVTQTPSHQVTQMGQEVILRCVPISNHLYFYWYRQILGQKVEFLVSFYNNEISEKSEIFDDQFSVERPDGSNFTLKIRSTKLEDSAMYFCASNLQGAGTEAFFGQGTRLTVV.